This TCR beta chain stems from a study of cytomegalovirus exposure and HLA in healthy donors. Overall study results and limits: V- and J-gene trimming of TCR beta was linked (in a later analysis) to a missense DCLRE1C variant.

The PCR was carried out with 60 Vbeta primers and 13 Jbeta primers. Generated by immunoSEQ multiplex PCR, the TCRdb table keeps only in-frame clones and is missing some. The data show approximately 140,000 clones, 79% seen once. The CDR3 is 17 residues long. Trimming took off 0 bases at V and 7 bases at J, with 21 bases between the two ends. The germline CDR1 and CDR2 sequences are WNHNN and SYGVQD (reference sequence). To note about this clone: The antigen is not known.

This sequence originates from a human donor in good health. The specimen sequenced was PBMCs. The chain couples TRBV10-1 to TRBJ1-1; the D gene is possibly TRBD1 (5 bases). The DNA of the CDR3 is TGCGCCAGCAGTGAGTCCGGAGGGGTAGGGGCCAGCCGTGAAGCTTTCTTT. It codes for CASSESGGVGASREAFF.